This T cell receptor beta chain was captured by sequencing in a study of Ad26.COV2.S vaccination and SARS-CoV-2 variants. Study information: Donor was assigned to the Ad26.COV2.S arm of trial COV1001.

The data were produced by immunoSEQ multiplex PCR, yet TCRdb's version contains in-frame clones alone and is incomplete. The sample includes hundreds of thousands of clones, roughly 90% of them seen just once. Described treatment: around 19 received Ad26.COV2.S at low or high dose, single or two shots; 5 received placebo; per-sample allocation not given. Each sample was drawn 63 days after the first injection (of vaccine or placebo). This clone was recorded only once. The source material was peripheral blood, sampled in a trial of Ad26.COV2.S vaccine versus placebo. The sequence derives from a person between 18 and 60 years old who received the Ad26.COV2.S COVID-19 vaccine or a placebo.

CDR3 coding DNA: TGTGCCAGCAGCTGGGACAGGGGGAGCAATCAGCCCCAGCATTTT. Encoded protein: CASSWDRGSNQPQHF. The chain carries TRBV7-2 and TRBJ1-5, with TRBD1 identical over 11 bases. Trimming took 4 bases from V and 1 from J; bases not matched to a gene: 0. Germline V gene lookup returns CDR1 SGHTA and CDR2 FQGNSA. The CDR3 consists of 15 residues.